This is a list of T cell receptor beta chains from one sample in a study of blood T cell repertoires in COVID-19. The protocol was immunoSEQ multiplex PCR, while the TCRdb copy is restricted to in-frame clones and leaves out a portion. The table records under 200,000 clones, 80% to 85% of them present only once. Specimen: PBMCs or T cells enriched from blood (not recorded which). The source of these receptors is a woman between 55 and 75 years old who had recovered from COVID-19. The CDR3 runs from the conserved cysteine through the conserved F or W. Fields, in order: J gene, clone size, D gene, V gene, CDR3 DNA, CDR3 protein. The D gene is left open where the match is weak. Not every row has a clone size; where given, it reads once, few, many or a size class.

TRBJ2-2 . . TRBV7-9 TGTGCCAGCAGTTCCCCAACTAGCCCGTTGAACACCGGGGAGCTGTTTTTT CASSSPTSPLNTGELFF
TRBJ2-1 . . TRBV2 TGTGCCAGCAGTCTTCAGGTAACGGCGAATGAGCAGTTCTTC CASSLQVTANEQFF
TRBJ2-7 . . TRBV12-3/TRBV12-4 TGTGCCAGCAGCCAGACTGGTACCTACGAGCAGTACTTC CASSQTGTYEQYF
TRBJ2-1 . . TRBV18 TGTGCCAGCTCACCAGCCCAGGGTGGGCACAATGAGCAGTTCTTC CASSPAQGGHNEQFF
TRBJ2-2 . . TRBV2 TGTGCCAGCAGTGAGGACATTATCTACGGGGAGCTGTTTTTT CASSEDIIYGELFF
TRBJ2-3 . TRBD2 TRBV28 TGTGCCAGCAGGGGACTAGCGGGATCGAGCACAGATACGCAGTATTTT CASRGLAGSSTDTQYF
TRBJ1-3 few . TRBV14 TGTGCCAGCAGCTATTCCAGGGTTACTGGAAACACCATATATTTT CASSYSRVTGNTIYF
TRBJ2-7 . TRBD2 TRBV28 TGTGCCAGCAGGGGGGCGGGAGGGCCGATCGAGCAGTACTTC CASRGAGGPIEQYF
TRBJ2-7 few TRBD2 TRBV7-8 TGTGCCAGCAGCTTAATAGGGCTAGCGGGACGCGAGCAGTACTTC CASSLIGLAGREQYF
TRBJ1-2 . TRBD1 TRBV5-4 TGTGCCAGCAGCTTACAGGGGTCCAACTATGGCTACACCTTC CASSLQGSNYGYTF
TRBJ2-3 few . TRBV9 TGTGCCAGCAGCGTAGTCCCGGGGTACACAGATACGCAGTATTTT CASSVVPGYTDTQYF
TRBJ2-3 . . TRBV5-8 TGTGCCAGCAGCTTGGGACTAGTCGGCACAGATACGCAGTATTTT CASSLGLVGTDTQYF
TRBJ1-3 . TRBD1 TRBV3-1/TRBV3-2 TGTGCCAGCAGCCAAGGCCAGGGGGCGCTGGGAAACACCATATATTTT CASSQGQGALGNTIYF
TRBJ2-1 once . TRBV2 TGTGCCAGCAGTGAAGCCTATGAGCAGTTCTTC CASSEAYEQFF
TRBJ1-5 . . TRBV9 TGTGCCAGCAGCGTAACTGACAGCAGCAATCAGCCCCAGCATTTT CASSVTDSSNQPQHF
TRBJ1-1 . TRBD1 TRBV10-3 TGTGCCATCAAGTTCGGGACAGGGAACACTGAAGCTTTCTTT CAIKFGTGNTEAFF
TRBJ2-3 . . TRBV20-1 TGCAGTGCTAGATTTGGGAGTACGCAGTATTTT CSARFGSTQYF
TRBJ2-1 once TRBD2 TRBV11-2 TGTGCCAGCAGCTGGGGGACTAGCGGCAATGAGCAGTTCTTC CASSWGTSGNEQFF
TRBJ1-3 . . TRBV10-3 TGTGCCATCAGTAGCGGGACTGTTGGAAACACCATATATTTT CAISSGTVGNTIYF
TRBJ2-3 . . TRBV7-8 TGTGCCAGCAGCAACACAGGGCCAGATACGCAGTATTTT CASSNTGPDTQYF
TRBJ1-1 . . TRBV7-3 TGTGCCAGCAGCCTGGACAGGAACACTGAAGCTTTCTTT CASSLDRNTEAFF
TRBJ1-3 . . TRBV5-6 TGTGCCAGCAGCTTTCGGCAGGGGGGAAACACCATATATTTT CASSFRQGGNTIYF
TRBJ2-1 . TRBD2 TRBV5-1 TGCGCCAGCAGCCCGTGGGGCGGGAGGGCCAATGAGCAGTTCTTC CASSPWGGRANEQFF
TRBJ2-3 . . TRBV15 TGTGCCACCAGCAGAACAGGGCCAGATACGCAGTATTTT CATSRTGPDTQYF